One and the same sample provided the 18 T cell receptor beta chains below, sequenced in a study of control samples from healthy donors and cancer patients. Assay: immunoSEQ multiplex PCR; the TCRdb copy retains only in-frame clones and omits some. This table holds some 130,000 clones, about 90% found once. The sequenced sample consisted of blood. Receptors originate from a woman between 45 and 65 years old in good health.

The J gene is TRBJ1-6, the V gene TRBV5-5, with D possibly matching TRBD1 (6 bases). Germline V lookup: CDR1 SGHKS, CDR2 YYEKEE (reference sequence). Trimming pared 3 bases from V and 10 bases from J, leaving 17 bases between. The CDR3 is 15 residues long. CDR3 sequence (DNA): TGTGCCAGCAGCTATTCACAGGGATCCCAATCACCCCTCCACTTT. Its protein is CASSYSQGSQSPLHF. Using reference TRBV5-5 and TRBJ1-6 for the parts outside the CDR3, the full variable domain is DAGVTQSPTHLIKTRGQQVTLRCSPISGHKSVSWYQQVLGQGPQFIFQYYEKEERGRGNFPDRFSARQFPNYSSELNVNALLLGDSALYLCASSYSQGSQSPLHFGNGTRLTVT.

This chain connects TRBV28 to TRBJ2-6, with D possibly TRBD2 on 6 matching bases. Trimming stripped 2 bases from V and 1 base from J, with 15 bases between. The CDR3 is 18 amino acids. Germline CDR1 and CDR2: MDHEN and SYDVKM. The DNA of the CDR3 is TGTGCCAGCAGTTTAGCAGGTACGGGGAGGTCTGGGGCCAACGTCCTGACTTTC. The encoded protein is CASSLAGTGRSGANVLTF.

The rearrangement uses TRBV28 and TRBJ1-4, with 7 bases lining up with TRBD1. There are 14 residues in the CDR3. V lost 6 bases to trimming and J lost 8 bases; unmatched junction nucleotides: 9. Per germline, CDR1 MDHEN and CDR2 SYDVKM. CDR3 loop: CASRAAQGGEKLFF. CDR3 nucleotide sequence: TGTGCCAGCAGGGCAGCGCAGGGGGGCGAAAAACTGTTTTTT.

This clone was detected once. The chain employs TRBV3-1 (or the pseudogene TRBV3-2) and TRBJ1-4; D uncertain. This CDR3 is built from 12 residues. V was shortened by 4 bases and J by 7 bases, with 7 bases between the two germline ends. Per germline, CDR1 LGHDT and CDR2 YNNKEL (reference sequence). CDR3 loop: CASSPTAEKLFF. The CDR3 bases are TGTGCCAGCAGCCCGACGGCTGAAAAACTGTTTTTT.

The chain employs TRBV2 and TRBJ1-2; TRBD1 matches 8 bases. CDR3 length: 13 residues. Germline CDR1 and CDR2: SNHLY and FYNNEI. V lost 4 bases and J lost 2; bases outside the gene matches: 0. CDR3 coding DNA: TGTGCCAGCAGTGCAGGGGGCAACTATGGCTACACCTTC. Translating it yields CASSAGGNYGYTF.

V and J are TRBV4-2 and TRBJ1-3, with a weak D call TRBD1 (5 bases). The V end lost 4 bases, the J end lost 2 bases, and 12 bases lay between the germline ends. The CDR3 is 15 amino acids. Per the germline V gene, CDR1 is LGHNA and CDR2 is YNFKEQ. The CDR3, as DNA: TGTGCCAGCAGCCGAGAGTCAGGGCCTGGAAACACCATATATTTT. Residues: CASSRESGPGNTIYF.

The chain recombines TRBV5-6 with TRBJ2-1; weak D call: TRBD1 (5 bases). This CDR3 has 15 residues. Germline V CDR1 and CDR2: SGHDT, YYEEEE. The V gene lost 3 bases and the J gene lost 4 bases, with 14 bases spanning the gap. CDR3 region: CASSWGTEGYNEQFF. The CDR3 DNA reads as TGTGCCAGCAGCTGGGGCACTGAAGGTTACAATGAGCAGTTCTTC.

This rearrangement joins TRBV29-1 to TRBJ2-1; 7 bases line up with TRBD2. The CDR3 has 14 amino acids. In germline, CDR1 is SQVTM, CDR2 ANQGSEA. The junction had 12 bases not matched to a gene; V was cut back by 7 bases and J by 6 bases. The CDR3 bases are TGCAGCGCTCAGCGAGCGGGAATCTCCAATGAGCAGTTCTTC. Amino acid sequence: CSAQRAGISNEQFF.

CDR3 DNA: TGTGCCAGCAGCTTAAAGAATTCACCCCTCCACTTT. It encodes CASSLKNSPLHF. V gene TRBV7-9 combines with J gene TRBJ1-6; D call uncertain. The CDR3 is 12 amino acids. Germline values: CDR1 SEHNR, CDR2 FQNEAQ (reference sequence). V was clipped by 2 bases and J by 7 bases, with 3 bases between them.

The chain recombines TRBV2 with TRBJ2-7, with 8 bases that match TRBD2. V was pared by 3 bases and J by 0 bases, with 4 bases of the junction left unmatched. The CDR3 is 15 residues long. Germline V CDR1 and CDR2: SNHLY, FYNNEI. The CDR3 bases are TGTGCCAGCAGTGAGGGCGGGGGGTCCTCCTACGAGCAGTACTTC. Protein: CASSEGGGSSYEQYF.

J is TRBJ1-2 and V is TRBV27, with TRBD1 matching 8 bases. The V gene end was trimmed by 2 bases and the J gene end by 7 bases; junction bases not matched to a gene: 6. Germline assignment: CDR1 MNHEY and CDR2 SMNVEV (reference sequence). The CDR3 is 14 residues long. For the CDR3, the DNA is TGTGCCAGCAGTTTAGGACAGGGTATTTCTGGCTACACCTTC. Protein: CASSLGQGISGYTF.

The chain is built from TRBV28 and TRBJ1-2; 12 bases fit TRBD1. V trimming: 6 bases; J trimming: 7 bases; junction bases outside the gene matches: 15. Germline V lookup: CDR1 MDHEN, CDR2 SYDVKM. The CDR3 is 17 residues long. The CDR3 is CASRATGTGGHLGGYTF. The CDR3 nucleotides read TGTGCCAGCAGGGCCACCGGGACAGGGGGCCATTTGGGTGGCTACACCTTC.

The CDR3 loop is CASSPGLAVGEQYF. The CDR3 DNA sequence: TGTGCCAGCAGCCCGGGACTAGCGGTGGGGGAGCAGTACTTC. The rearrangement joins TRBV6-6 to TRBJ2-7, with TRBD2 matching 11 bases. From germline, CDR1 is MNHNY and CDR2 SVGAGI (reference sequence). There are 14 residues in the CDR3. The V and J ends lost 6 bases and 7 bases, in that order; junction bases with no gene match: 8.

The gene calls are TRBV6-5 and TRBJ2-7; D possibly corresponds to TRBD1 (6 bases). Trimming cost V 6 bases and J 5 bases, with 14 bases left between them. The germline V gene has CDR1 MNHEY and CDR2 SVGAGI. The CDR3 runs 13 residues. This CDR3 reads CASSGAGVHEQYF. For the CDR3, the DNA is TGTGCCAGCAGCGGGGCAGGGGTCCACGAGCAGTACTTC.

The genes are TRBV3-1 (or the pseudogene TRBV3-2) and TRBJ1-2, with unresolved D. The CDR3 totals 14 residues. The V gene lost 7 bases and the J gene lost 8 bases, with 20 bases spanning the gap. From germline, CDR1 is LGHDT and CDR2 YNNKEL (reference sequence). This chain's CDR3 is CASKPSTIREGYTF. The CDR3 region has the DNA TGTGCCAGCAAGCCAAGTACGATCCGGGAAGGCTACACCTTC.

A single count supports this clone. This chain links TRBV5-8 with TRBJ2-1; perhaps TRBD2 as D (5 bases). CDR3 size: 13 residues. Germline lookup yields CDR1 SGHTS and CDR2 YDEGEE. V gave up 4 bases and J gave up 6 bases, with 11 bases separating them. CDR3 protein: CASSPRGGNEQFF. CDR3 DNA sequence: TGTGCCAGCAGCCCTCGTGGAGGCAATGAGCAGTTCTTC.

The rearrangement uses TRBV19 and TRBJ2-5; 7 bases fit TRBD1. From germline, CDR1 is LNHDA and CDR2 SQIVND (reference sequence). The junction had 7 bases not matched to a gene; V was cut back by 5 bases and J by 4 bases. The CDR3 sequence is 14 residues long. In nucleotides, the CDR3 is TGTGCCAGTAGTCGATCACAGGGGAGAGAGACCCAGTACTTC. Translated: CASSRSQGRETQYF.

This clone was seen just once. This chain connects TRBV19 to TRBJ2-5, with 9 bases fitting TRBD2. Trimming at V came to 3 bases and at J to 5 bases, leaving 4 bases not matched to a gene. The CDR3 has 14 residues. Germline assignment: CDR1 LNHDA and CDR2 SQIVND (reference sequence). The CDR3 is CASSIGTSPETQYF. The CDR3 nucleotides read TGTGCCAGTAGTATTGGGACTAGCCCCGAGACCCAGTACTTC.